These 11 T cell receptor beta chains were all obtained from the same sample, sequenced in a study of cytomegalovirus exposure and HLA in healthy donors. Both 60 Vbeta primers and 13 Jbeta primers went into the PCR. Produced via immunoSEQ multiplex PCR; TCRdb's table is partial and in-frame only. The sample carries about 120,000 clones, approximately 78% recorded once. The sample consisted of PBMCs. Receptor source: a middle-aged woman in good health and CMV-seropositive.

The chain couples TRBV5-4 to TRBJ2-5; 10 nucleotides agree with TRBD2. This CDR3 contains 14 residues. The V segment lost 4 bases and the J segment 5 bases; nucleotides outside the gene matches: 5. Germline-derived CDR1 and CDR2 are SGHNT and YYREEE (reference sequence). The CDR3 DNA sequence: TGTGCCAGCAGCGCCGCTAGCGGGGGCGAGACCCAGTACTTC. Translating gives CASSAASGGETQYF. The whole variable domain, filled in from reference TRBV5-4 and TRBJ2-5, reads ETGVTQSPTHLIKTRGQQVTLRCSSQSGHNTVSWYQQALGQGPQFIFQYYREEENGRGNFPPRFSGLQFPNYSSELNVNALELDDSALYLCASSAASGGETQYFGPGTRLLVL.

This CDR3 is CASSLEGPGRTEAFF. In nucleotides, the CDR3 is TGTGCCAGCAGCTTAGAGGGTCCAGGGCGGACTGAAGCTTTCTTT. V gene TRBV11-3 combines with J gene TRBJ1-1, with D tentatively TRBD1 (5 bases). Deletions cut 0 bases from V and 5 bases from J, with 13 bases between. This CDR3 spans 15 amino acids. Germline V gene lookup returns CDR1 SGHNT and CDR2 YENEEA. Complete variable domain (other parts from reference TRBV11-3 and TRBJ1-1): EAGVVQSPRYKIIEKKQPVAFWCNPISGHNTLYWYLQNLGQGPELLIRYENEEAVDDSQLPKDRFSAERLKGVDSTLKIQPAELGDSAVYLCASSLEGPGRTEAFFGQGTRLTVV.

The rearrangement links TRBV4-3 to TRBJ1-1, with D possibly TRBD1 on 5 matching bases. This CDR3 comprises 13 residues. Per germline, CDR1 LGHNA and CDR2 YSLEER. The V and J ends lost 4 bases and 5 bases respectively, with 11 bases between them. The CDR3 bases are TGCGCCAGCAGCCCTGGGGGGAGTACTGAAGCTTTCTTT. It is translated as CASSPGGSTEAFF.

This rearrangement joins TRBV9 to TRBJ2-3, with D perhaps matching TRBD1 (5 bases). The CDR3 has 15 amino acids. V lost 4 bases to trimming and J lost 1 base, with 13 bases between them. Germline V gives CDR1 SGDLS, CDR2 YYNGEE. CDR3 sequence reads: CASSPRIQGTDTQYF. The DNA of the CDR3 is TGTGCCAGCAGCCCCAGAATACAGGGCACAGATACGCAGTATTTT.

This clone was seen a single time. The genes are TRBV15 and TRBJ1-2; 7 bases align to TRBD1. This CDR3 spans 17 amino acids. J lost 0 bases, V lost 0 bases, and 7 bases had no gene match. Germline assignment: CDR1 LNHNV and CDR2 YYDKDF (reference sequence). The CDR3: CATSRDRGTATNYGYTF. For the CDR3, the DNA is TGTGCCACCAGCAGAGATCGGGGGACAGCTACTAACTATGGCTACACCTTC.

V usage is TRBV7-2 and J usage is TRBJ2-3; the match to TRBD2 covers 11 bases. The V gene's germline CDR1 is SGHTA and CDR2 FQGNSA. The CDR3 length is 14 residues. V trimming: 8 bases; J trimming: 4 bases; junction bases outside the gene matches: 5. The CDR3 DNA reads TGTGCCAGCGGTCCGGGACTAGCGGCAGATACGCAGTATTTT. This sequence encodes CASGPGLAADTQYF. Full variable domain (rest looked up from reference TRBV7-2 and TRBJ2-3): GAGVSQSPSNKVTEKGKDVELRCDPISGHTALYWYRQSLGQGLEFLIYFQGNSAPDKSGLPSDRFSAERTGGSVSTLTIQRTQQEDSAVYLCASGPGLAADTQYFGPGTRLTVL.

The rearrangement joins TRBV18 to TRBJ2-7, with D possibly being TRBD2 (5 bases). This CDR3 region has 13 residues. Germline loops: CDR1 KGHSH, CDR2 LQKENI. V lost 6 bases to trimming and J lost 7 bases, with 16 bases between them. CDR3 coding DNA: TGTGCCAGCTCGTCCACTAGAGGCGGGGAGCAGTACTTC. Translation: CASSSTRGGEQYF.

This chain uses TRBV19 with TRBJ1-1, with D uncertain. Germline V CDR1 and CDR2: LNHDA, SQIVND (reference sequence). V was trimmed by 6 bases and J by 5 bases, leaving 13 bases between them. There are 13 residues in the CDR3. The CDR3 nucleotides read TGTGCCAGTAGGAAGGGAGGTGAGACTGAAGCTTTCTTT. Translating gives CASRKGGETEAFF.

J is TRBJ1-4 and V is TRBV29-1; D perhaps matches TRBD1 (5 bases). Per the germline V gene, CDR1 is SQVTM and CDR2 is ANQGSEA. Trimming shortened V by 4 bases and J by 7 bases, and 13 bases separated the two germline ends. CDR3 length: 13 residues. CDR3 residues: CSVGQGQTEKLFF. The CDR3 region has the DNA TGCAGCGTTGGCCAGGGTCAAACTGAAAAACTGTTTTTT.

J is TRBJ2-3 and V is TRBV5-1; D is perhaps TRBD1 (5 bases). The CDR3 spans 13 residues. V gave up 6 bases and J gave up 0 bases, with 8 bases separating them. The germline V gene has CDR1 SGHRS and CDR2 YFSETQ. The CDR3 protein is CASKTVSTDTQYF. Written as DNA, the CDR3 is TGCGCCAGCAAGACAGTTAGCACAGATACGCAGTATTTT.

This clone appeared a few times. J is TRBJ1-6 and V is TRBV7-9, with no clear D. V gave up 2 bases and J gave up 10 bases, with 12 bases separating them. The CDR3 totals 14 residues. CDR1 SEHNR and CDR2 FQNEAQ come from the germline V gene (reference sequence). The CDR3 region is CASSLLAEGSPLHF. The CDR3 DNA reads as TGTGCCAGCAGCTTACTGGCAGAGGGATCACCCCTCCACTTT.